One T cell receptor (beta chain) is described in this entry. The data were obtained in a study of blood T cell repertoires in COVID-19. In the study overall: The cDNA or gDNA used as material had been derived from T cells, B-cell-depleted T cells, or PBMCs.

Clones were sequenced by immunoSEQ multiplex PCR, and TCRdb holds only the in-frame ones, with some missing. The data hold a few hundred thousand clones, with about 83% observed a single time. Participants came from roughly 23 US areas, aged about 18 to 95 years. The recovered donors of Cohort 3 showed two negative PCRs, clearance, or symptom resolution. This CDR3 has 13 residues. Germline CDR1 MNHEY, CDR2 SVGAGI. V shed 6 bases and J shed 8 bases, with 16 bases lying between them. The sequenced sample consisted of PBMCs or T cells enriched from blood (not recorded which). This clonotype was sampled from a middle-aged woman who had recovered from COVID-19. The rearrangement joins TRBV6-5 to TRBJ1-2; possibly TRBD1 for D (6 bases). Here the CDR3 DNA reads TGTGCCAGCAGGTCCGGGACACCCCCAGGCTACACCTTC. It yields the protein CASRSGTPPGYTF.